Below are 30 T cell receptor beta chains sequenced from a single sample in a study of blood T cell repertoires in COVID-19. Data came from immunoSEQ multiplex PCR; TCRdb stores just in-frame clones and leaves some out. The data show roughly 150,000 clones, with approximately 82% seen just once and roughly 18% held by the top ten. Sequencing input: peripheral blood. The receptors come from a woman in her sixties or seventies who had recovered from COVID-19.

The chain employs TRBV19 and TRBJ1-2, with D maybe TRBD1 (5 bases). The CDR3 runs 13 residues. The V and J ends lost 1 base and 7 bases respectively, with 10 bases between them. Germline V gene sequence: CDR1 LNHDA, CDR2 SQIVND (reference sequence). CDR3 nucleotide sequence: TGTGCCAGTAGTATAGGCAGGGATGTTGGCTACACCTTC. Encoded protein: CASSIGRDVGYTF.

This chain links TRBV6-2 or TRBV6-3 with TRBJ1-5, with 9 bases aligning to TRBD1. This CDR3 is 19 amino acids long. V lost 2 bases, J lost 0 bases, and 11 bases stayed unmatched. CDR1 and CDR2 (germline): MNHEY, SVGEGT. The CDR3 sequence: CASSYPGQGPVPSNQPQHF. DNA of the CDR3: TGTGCCAGCAGTTACCCGGGACAGGGTCCGGTTCCTAGCAATCAGCCCCAGCATTTT.

This clone was found once. This chain links TRBV6-6 with TRBJ1-5, with D possibly matching TRBD1 (6 bases). CDR1 and CDR2 from the germline V gene are MNHNY and SVGAGI (reference sequence). CDR3 length equals 16 residues. The ends were cut back, 8 bases at V and 6 bases at J, with 23 bases in the middle. The CDR3 DNA reads TGTGCCAGCTCTCAGGGGACCTTGCTTGTCGGTCAGCCCCAGCATTTT. It specifies CASSQGTLLVGQPQHF.

V is TRBV20-1 and J is TRBJ1-1; 8 bases fit TRBD1. The CDR3 length is 11 residues. CDR1 is DFQATT and CDR2 is SNEGSKA in the germline V gene (reference sequence). Trimming took 4 bases from V and 11 from J; bases not matched to a gene: 6. Written as DNA, the CDR3 is TGCAGTGCTAACTTGGACAGGGTCGCTTTCTTT. Amino acid sequence: CSANLDRVAFF.

This clone was observed a handful of times. The J gene is TRBJ1-2, the V gene TRBV6-1; 7 nucleotides agree with TRBD1. CDR3 length: 15 amino acids. V trimming: 2 bases; J trimming: 5 bases; junction bases outside the gene matches: 8. Germline assignment: CDR1 MNHNS and CDR2 SASEGT. The CDR3 DNA reads TGTGCCAGCAGTGAACTTGGGGACAGACCTTATGGCTACACCTTC. Residues: CASSELGDRPYGYTF.

This sequence joins TRBV21-1 and TRBJ2-7; no check of the table's D call, TRBD1, against the DNA was made. TRBV21-1 is a recognized pseudogene. The CDR3 is 14 amino acids. The DNA for the CDR3 is TGTGCCAGCAGCCCCACCGGGACAGGGTACGAGCAGTACTTC. It yields the protein CASSPTGTGYEQYF.

This chain uses TRBV5-4 with TRBJ1-6, with 9 nucleotides matching TRBD1. Germline CDR1 reads SGHNT; CDR2 reads YYREEE (reference sequence). V shed 3 bases and J 4 bases; nucleotides not matched to a gene: 5. The CDR3 totals 16 residues. The CDR3 DNA sequence: TGTGCCAGCAGCTGGGCGGGACAGGGATATAATTCACCCCTCCACTTT. This encodes CASSWAGQGYNSPLHF.

V and J are TRBV19 and TRBJ2-1; D call uncertain. Germline V lookup: CDR1 LNHDA, CDR2 SQIVND (reference sequence). The ends were cut back, 5 bases at V and 4 bases at J, with 6 bases in the middle. This CDR3 contains 12 residues. The CDR3 loop reads CASSPPYNEQFF. DNA of the CDR3: TGTGCCAGTAGTCCCCCTTACAATGAGCAGTTCTTC.

V and J are TRBV5-1 and TRBJ1-6, with unresolved D. V was clipped by 0 bases and J by 3 bases, with 10 bases between them. The CDR3 totals 16 residues. The germline gives CDR1 SGHRS, CDR2 YFSETQ. The CDR3 bases are TGCGCCAGCAGCTTGGCCGGTCTTGTCTATAATTCACCCCTCCACTTT. Amino acid sequence: CASSLAGLVYNSPLHF.

The J gene is TRBJ1-5, the V gene TRBV18, with 12 nucleotides matching TRBD1. Germline CDR1 and CDR2: KGHSH and LQKENI. With 6 bases clipped from V and 0 bases from J, the junction kept 6 bases outside the gene matches. This CDR3 has 17 residues. As DNA, the CDR3 is TGTGCCAGCTCCCGGGACAGGGGGCCGTATAGCAATCAGCCCCAGCATTTT. Its translation is CASSRDRGPYSNQPQHF.

The chain combines TRBV19 with TRBJ1-5, with D hard to call. The CDR3 is made up of 14 amino acids. V was pared by 3 bases and J by 4 bases, with 10 bases between. Germline loops: CDR1 LNHDA, CDR2 SQIVND (reference sequence). This chain's CDR3 is CASSMRFLNQPQHF. The CDR3 nucleotides read TGTGCCAGTAGTATGCGGTTCCTAAATCAGCCCCAGCATTTT.

This clone was recorded a few times. The chain combines TRBV5-4 with TRBJ2-7; 12 nucleotides match TRBD2. CDR3 length: 16 residues. CDR1 is SGHNT, CDR2 YYREEE, per germline (reference sequence). With 4 bases clipped from V and 1 base from J, the junction kept 6 bases outside the gene matches. The CDR3 coding sequence is TGTGCCAGCAGCCCAACTAGCGGGAGGTCGTCCTACGAGCAGTACTTC. Its protein product is CASSPTSGRSSYEQYF.

The chain carries TRBV18 and TRBJ1-1, with D unresolved. Germline V CDR1 and CDR2: KGHSH, LQKENI. CDR3 length: 15 residues. V lost 0 bases and J lost 4, with 12 bases in between. The CDR3 coding sequence is TGTGCCAGCTCACCACCGGCCAGCAGGTTCACTGAAGCTTTCTTT. Its protein product is CASSPPASRFTEAFF.

The chain employs TRBV19 and TRBJ1-5, with a possible D match to TRBD1 (5 bases). Trimming took off 6 bases at V and 10 bases at J, with 16 bases between the two ends. Germline CDR1 and CDR2: LNHDA and SQIVND (reference sequence). CDR3 length: 13 amino acids. CDR3: CASSVQVMVPQHF. In nucleotides, the CDR3 is TGTGCCAGTAGCGTACAGGTAATGGTTCCCCAGCATTTT.

The V and J genes are TRBV18 and TRBJ2-3, with 7 bases identical to TRBD1. Germline values: CDR1 KGHSH, CDR2 LQKENI. The length of the CDR3 is 17 residues. The ends lost 3 bases at V and 0 bases at J; junction bases unmatched: 9. The CDR3 protein is CASSPSIGGHSTDTQYF. CDR3 DNA sequence: TGTGCCAGCTCACCCTCCATAGGGGGCCACAGCACAGATACGCAGTATTTT.

This clone was recorded only once. The chain joins TRBV27 to TRBJ1-5, with 10 bases that match TRBD1. This CDR3 region has 18 residues. The J segment lost 0 bases and the V segment lost 5 bases, leaving 10 bases of the junction unmatched. Germline assignment: CDR1 MNHEY and CDR2 SMNVEV (reference sequence). The CDR3 DNA follows: TGTGCCAGCAGTGCAGGGACAGGGGCGCATTATAGCAATCAGCCCCAGCATTTT. It specifies CASSAGTGAHYSNQPQHF.

The chain links TRBV28 to TRBJ1-2, with TRBD1 as a possible D gene (5 bases). With 5 bases removed from V and 3 bases from J, the gap between germline ends came to 10 bases. Germline V lookup: CDR1 MDHEN, CDR2 SYDVKM. This CDR3 has 13 amino acids. The CDR3 sequence: CASSRGRHYGYTF. For the CDR3, the DNA is TGTGCCAGCAGTCGGGGGAGGCACTATGGCTACACCTTC.

The CDR3 nucleotides read TGCAGCGGATCCGGGACTAGCGGGAGGTCCTATAGCTCCTACAATGAGCAGTTCTTC. It encodes CSGSGTSGRSYSSYNEQFF. This chain links TRBV29-1 with TRBJ2-1; 15 nucleotides line up with TRBD2. V trimming: 7 bases; J trimming: 0 bases; junction bases outside the gene matches: 13. CDR1 and CDR2 (germline): SQVTM, ANQGSEA. The length of the CDR3 is 19 residues.

This rearrangement joins TRBV7-6 to TRBJ2-3; 8 bases are a match to TRBD1. Germline CDR1 and CDR2: SGHVS and FNYEAQ. Losses at the gene ends were 5 bases for V and 10 bases for J; bases not matched to a gene: 5. The CDR3 extends over 12 amino acids. This CDR3 is CASSPDRAAQYF. The CDR3 region has the DNA TGTGCCAGCAGCCCGGACAGGGCTGCGCAGTATTTT.

The V gene is TRBV10-1, the J gene TRBJ2-5, with 7 bases aligning to TRBD1. Germline assignment: CDR1 WNHNN and CDR2 SYGVQD (reference sequence). This CDR3 region has 12 residues. The V gene end was trimmed by 6 bases and the J gene end by 5 bases; junction bases not matched to a gene: 3. The CDR3 is CASRGRGETQYF. CDR3 DNA: TGCGCCAGCAGAGGCAGGGGGGAGACCCAGTACTTC.

The chain has TRBV3-1 (or the pseudogene TRBV3-2) and TRBJ2-3; 10 positions agree with TRBD1. The V and J ends lost 4 bases and 6 bases, in that order; junction bases with no gene match: 7. This CDR3 is built from 15 residues. The V gene's germline CDR1 is LGHDT and CDR2 YNNKEL (reference sequence). The CDR3 reads CASSPPGTGVDTQYF. In DNA, the CDR3 is TGTGCCAGCAGCCCACCCGGGACAGGGGTCGATACGCAGTATTTT.

The chain carries TRBV7-3 and TRBJ1-4; D remains unclear. This CDR3 region has 16 residues. Trimming took off 0 bases at V and 5 bases at J, with 13 bases between the two ends. The V gene's germline CDR1 is SGHTA and CDR2 FQGTGA. The DNA of the CDR3 is TGTGCCAGCAGCTTAACTGGGCAGGCGTCGAATGAAAAACTGTTTTTT. Its translation: CASSLTGQASNEKLFF.

V usage is TRBV11-2 and J usage is TRBJ1-1, with D uncertain. The CDR3 totals 14 residues. Germline assignment: CDR1 SGHAT and CDR2 FQNNGV. V dropped 5 bases and J dropped 3 bases, with 13 bases sitting between them. The CDR3: CASSPGSSHTEAFF. Here the CDR3 DNA reads TGTGCCAGCAGCCCCGGGTCCTCCCACACTGAAGCTTTCTTT.

The genes are TRBV7-2 and TRBJ1-2, with D unresolved. Germline V gives CDR1 SGHTA, CDR2 FQGNSA. V lost 5 bases, J lost 4 bases, and 17 bases lay in between. The CDR3 runs to 15 residues. CDR3 amino acids: CASSPRMTNPYGYTF. CDR3 coding DNA: TGTGCCAGCAGCCCGCGGATGACTAACCCCTATGGCTACACCTTC. The whole variable domain, filled in from reference TRBV7-2 and TRBJ1-2, reads GAGVSQSPSNKVTEKGKDVELRCDPISGHTALYWYRQSLGQGLEFLIYFQGNSAPDKSGLPSDRFSAERTGGSVSTLTIQRTQQEDSAVYLCASSPRMTNPYGYTFGSGTRLTVV.

This sequence joins TRBV27 and TRBJ1-5; unclear D gene. V was shortened by 10 bases and J by 1 base, with 8 bases between the two germline ends. The CDR3 is made up of 12 amino acids. Germline loops: CDR1 MNHEY, CDR2 SMNVEV (reference sequence). This chain's CDR3 is CATGVSNQPQHF. The CDR3 region has the DNA TGTGCCACCGGGGTAAGCAATCAGCCCCAGCATTTT.

The chain combines TRBV28 with TRBJ1-2; TRBD1 agrees at 7 bases. The CDR3 is 14 amino acids. Germline V gene lookup returns CDR1 MDHEN and CDR2 SYDVKM. Germline trimming cut 7 bases from V and 2 bases from J; bases unmatched to any gene: 7. CDR3 sequence (DNA): TGTGCCAGCACTCGATCGACAGGGAACTATGGCTACACCTTC. Its translation: CASTRSTGNYGYTF.

The J gene is TRBJ2-5, the V gene TRBV7-3; D gene ambiguous. CDR3 length: 13 amino acids. Germline CDR1 is SGHTA and CDR2 is FQGTGA. V was cut by 5 bases and J by 2 bases, with 9 bases left in between. CDR3: CASSPRPQETQYF. The CDR3 DNA follows: TGTGCCAGCAGCCCGCGGCCTCAAGAGACCCAGTACTTC.

This clone was counted a single time. The J gene is TRBJ1-1, the V gene TRBV4-3; 9 bases align to TRBD1. Losses at the gene ends were 3 bases for V and 4 bases for J; bases not matched to a gene: 3. The CDR3 consists of 14 residues. The germline CDR1 and CDR2 sequences are LGHNA and YSLEER. The CDR3 protein is CASSQTGGITEAFF. Written as DNA, the CDR3 is TGCGCCAGCAGCCAGACAGGGGGTATCACTGAAGCTTTCTTT.

The J gene is TRBJ2-7, the V gene TRBV30, with 10 bases aligning to TRBD1. With V trimmed by 4 bases and J by 1 base, 4 bases remained unmatched. Germline CDR1 and CDR2: GTSNPN and SVGIG (reference sequence). There are 14 residues in the CDR3. CDR3 residues: CAWMKGQGSYEQYF. CDR3 sequence (DNA): TGTGCCTGGATGAAGGGACAGGGGTCCTACGAGCAGTACTTC.

V usage is TRBV11-2 and J usage is TRBJ2-5; 11 positions agree with TRBD2. The trim removed 2 bases at V and 1 base at J, leaving 6 bases unmatched. Germline CDR1 and CDR2: SGHAT and FQNNGV. This CDR3 has 17 amino acids. The CDR3 bases are TGTGCCAGCAGCTTACTAGCGGGAGGCCCGATCCAAGAGACCCAGTACTTC. It is translated as CASSLLAGGPIQETQYF.